Below, one T cell receptor beta chain is given with its context. The assay was immunoSEQ multiplex PCR, and TCRdb's table has in-frame clones only and misses some. There are 84,000 or so clones in the sample; 94% occur only once, and 0.25% lies in the top ten. CDR3 size: 15 residues. V was clipped by 2 bases and J by 0 bases, with 9 bases between them. From germline, CDR1 is MNHNS and CDR2 SASEGT. The data belong to a study of technical replicates of blood from a handful of donors. Specimen: T cells isolated from PBMCs. The sequence was obtained from a human donor in good health. J is TRBJ2-3 and V is TRBV6-1, with D perhaps matching TRBD2 (5 bases). Written as DNA, the CDR3 is TGTGCCAGCAGTGAACGGCGGGCGAGCACAGATACGCAGTATTTT. It codes for CASSERRASTDTQYF.